The table lists the clone carrying this TCR beta chain with a few counts. Its cognate antigen is unknown. This entry comes from a study of breast tumors, draining lymph nodes, adjacent tissues. Axillary draining lymph nodes of breast cancer patients supplied the node samples. The length of the CDR3 is 15 residues. Per germline, CDR1 LGHDT and CDR2 YNNKEL (reference sequence). V was trimmed by 1 base and J by 1 base, leaving 11 bases between them. TCRdb re-called the multiplex PCR reads through MiXCR, storing one row per CDR3 protein. This sample yields around 250,000 distinct CDR3 sequences, of which 30% to 35% are seen a single time; over 3.5% belongs to the top ten. Study-wide points: Tumor T cell lymph node origin was a supported hypothesis, not proven. Luminal-like breast cancer showed significantly higher tumor–nontumor repertoire similarity than basal-like. Compared with lymph nodes, tumors were less diverse; compared with nontumor tissue, more.

Sequenced input: axillary lymph node tissue. This TCR was sampled from a female donor with breast cancer. Some clones in this sample may be carry-over from other donors' samples. This chain joins TRBV3-1 and TRBJ2-7; a weak D match, TRBD2 (6 bases). CDR3 nucleotides: TGTGCCAGCAGCCAAGGGAGGGTCCTGTCCTACGAGCAGTACTTC. The encoded protein is CASSQGRVLSYEQYF.